The rows below give T cell receptor beta chains drawn from one sample of a study of shared clonotypes between healthy human individuals. Measured with immunoSEQ multiplex PCR; TCRdb has only the in-frame clones, and not every one. In the table there are more than 2,000,000 clones, approximately 93% of which are singletons. Sequencing used naive CD4+ T cells from PBMCs. The receptors shown here come from a man aged 18 to 29 in good health. Some clones in this sample may be carry-over from other donors' samples. Both conserved end residues are part of each CDR3. D genes are given only for firm matches. Clone size appears in some rows only: once, few, many, or a class for an expanded clone.

V	J	D	size	CDR3	DNA
TRBV5-4	TRBJ1-1	-	-	CASSNRTLNTEAFF	TGTGCCAGCAGCAACAGGACCTTGAACACTGAAGCTTTCTTT
TRBV5-5	TRBJ1-2	-	once	CASSLGPGTTNYGYTF	TGTGCCAGCAGCTTGGGTCCAGGGACCACGAACTATGGCTACACCTTC
TRBV6-1	TRBJ1-1	TRBD1	-	CASSEAAGTAHPF	TGTGCCAGCAGTGAAGCTGCCGGGACAGCACACCCGTTT
TRBV2	TRBJ2-5	TRBD1	-	CASSGGQGPFKTQYF	TGTGCCAGCAGTGGCGGACAGGGACCTTTCAAGACCCAGTACTTC
TRBV30	TRBJ2-7	TRBD1	-	CAWTPPGGPEQYF	TGTGCCTGGACCCCGCCAGGGGGTCCCGAGCAGTACTTC
TRBV10-3	TRBJ2-5	-	-	CAINRDRGETQYF	TGTGCCATCAACAGGGATCGGGGGGAGACCCAGTACTTC
TRBV11-2	TRBJ1-5	-	-	CASSNGDNQPQHF	TGTGCCAGCAGCAACGGGGATAATCAGCCCCAGCATTTT
TRBV6-6	TRBJ2-4	TRBD1	-	CASRKEGARKNIQYF	TGTGCCAGCAGGAAAGAGGGGGCCCGCAAAAACATTCAGTACTTC
TRBV9	TRBJ1-2	TRBD1	once	CASSGGTGPAPRGYTF	TGTGCCAGCAGCGGCGGGACAGGACCGGCCCCTAGGGGCTACACCTTC
TRBV6-4	TRBJ2-1	-	once	CASSDEGLEYNEQFF	TGTGCCAGCAGTGACGAGGGACTGGAGTACAATGAGCAGTTCTTC
TRBV2	TRBJ2-7	TRBD2	-	CALGTSAYEQYF	TGTGCTCTCGGGACTAGCGCCTACGAGCAGTACTTC
TRBV5-6	TRBJ2-7	TRBD1	-	CASRHRGRGYEQYF	TGTGCCAGCAGGCACAGGGGACGGGGCTACGAGCAGTACTTC
TRBV28	TRBJ1-1	TRBD1	-	CASSSTGGGTEAFF	TGTGCCAGCAGTTCTACAGGGGGAGGGACTGAAGCTTTCTTT
TRBV10-3	TRBJ2-1	-	-	CATGQGGIKNEQFF	TGTGCCACGGGTCAGGGCGGGATTAAAAATGAGCAGTTCTTC
TRBV7-9	TRBJ2-3	TRBD1	-	CASSPRGQGENADTQYF	TGTGCCAGCAGCCCTCGGGGACAGGGGGAAAATGCAGATACGCAGTATTTT
TRBV14	TRBJ2-7	-	-	CASSPLQGGRTYEQYF	TGTGCCAGCAGCCCTCTCCAGGGTGGGAGGACCTACGAGCAGTACTTC
TRBV7-8	TRBJ2-3	TRBD2	-	CASSPRLAGPDTQYF	TGTGCCAGCAGCCCCAGACTAGCGGGACCAGATACGCAGTATTTT
TRBV6-5	TRBJ1-5	TRBD1	-	CASSSTGGGQPQHF	TGTGCCAGCAGTTCGACAGGGGGAGGACAGCCCCAGCATTTT
TRBV5-1	TRBJ2-3	-	-	CASSLGSSSKLGTDTQYF	TGCGCCAGCAGCTTGGGTTCTAGCTCCAAATTGGGCACAGATACGCAGTATTTT
TRBV11-1	TRBJ2-1	TRBD1	-	CASSVSGGPYNEQFF	TGTGCCAGCAGCGTATCAGGGGGCCCCTACAATGAGCAGTTCTTC
TRBV28	TRBJ1-2	TRBD1	many	CASSDRVGYTF	TGTGCCAGCAGTGACAGGGTTGGCTACACCTTC
TRBV7-9	TRBJ2-5	-	-	CASSLALGRGQETQYF	TGTGCCAGCAGCTTAGCGCTCGGCAGGGGTCAAGAGACCCAGTACTTC
TRBV11-2	TRBJ2-1	-	once	CASSSRAFSNEQFF	TGTGCCAGCAGCTCCCGGGCTTTCTCCAATGAGCAGTTCTTC
TRBV6-1	TRBJ2-7	-	-	CASRVGIGAGEQYF	TGTGCCAGCAGGGTCGGGATAGGGGCCGGGGAGCAGTACTTC
TRBV28	TRBJ1-1	-	-	CASSSRYTEAFF	TGTGCCAGCAGTTCTCGATACACTGAAGCTTTCTTT
TRBV10-3	TRBJ2-7	-	-	CATRGVYEQYF	TGTGCCACCCGAGGGGTCTACGAGCAGTACTTC
TRBV28	TRBJ2-2	TRBD1	-	CASSLLGGAGTGELFF	TGTGCCAGCAGTTTACTAGGGGGCGCGGGCACCGGGGAGCTGTTTTTT
TRBV6-5	TRBJ2-7	-	-	CASSYGPATTSYEQYF	TGTGCCAGCAGTTACGGGCCAGCTACTACTTCCTACGAGCAGTACTTC
TRBV7-2	TRBJ1-4	-	-	CASSLARVANEKLFF	TGTGCCAGCAGCTTAGCGAGGGTTGCTAATGAAAAACTGTTTTTT
TRBV5-1	TRBJ1-1	-	few	CASSFSRGDTEAFF	TGCGCCAGCAGCTTTTCTAGGGGTGACACTGAAGCTTTCTTT
TRBV21-1	TRBJ2-1	-	-	CGQRWGEQFF	TGTGGGCAGCGGTGGGGCGAGCAGTTCTTC
TRBV7-3	TRBJ2-1	TRBD2	-	CASAEGGVYNEQFF	TGTGCCAGCGCCGAGGGAGGGGTGTACAATGAGCAGTTCTTC
TRBV15	TRBJ1-1	-	-	CATSGGLRMNTEAFF	TGTGCCACCAGCGGAGGACTCAGGATGAACACTGAAGCTTTCTTT
TRBV27	TRBJ2-2	-	-	CASSLERATGELFF	TGTGCCAGCAGTTTGGAACGGGCCACCGGGGAGCTGTTTTTT
TRBV14	TRBJ2-1	-	-	CASSLTVRGGEQFF	TGTGCCAGCAGCCTAACGGTCCGGGGCGGTGAGCAGTTCTTC
TRBV28	TRBJ1-1	-	-	CASSLSPGVAFF	TGTGCCAGCAGTTTATCCCCAGGTGTAGCTTTCTTT
TRBV28	TRBJ1-2	-	-	CASSLRPGIDGYTF	TGTGCCAGCAGTTTAAGGCCAGGGATTGATGGCTACACCTTC
TRBV6-4	TRBJ2-3	-	-	CASSGGRDTDTQYF	TGTGCCAGCAGTGGAGGAAGGGATACAGATACGCAGTATTTT
TRBV2	TRBJ2-7	-	-	CASRPRDTLEKYF	TGTGCCAGCAGGCCACGGGACACCTTGGAAAAGTACTTC